This paragraph covers one TCR beta chain sequence. Its antigen is not identified. The data were obtained in a study of T cell responses to AZD1222 COVID-19 vaccine. TCRdb's table, derived via immunoSEQ multiplex PCR, lists solely in-frame clones and lacks some. The data contain approximately 150,000 clones, about nine tenths of them singletons. The CDR3 has 16 amino acids. Germline V gene sequence: CDR1 SGHAT, CDR2 FQNNGV. V lost 1 base to trimming and J lost 4 bases, with 11 bases between them. Study-level points and caveats: Repertoire collection took place solely once the T cell response had peaked. Of spike-specific TCRs, nearly half reportedly target regions left unmutated in variants.

Sequencing used peripheral blood, obtained on day 0 of AZD1222 vaccination. The origin of this receptor is an adult in good health. The V and J genes are TRBV11-2 and TRBJ1-6; maybe TRBD1 (5 bases). The CDR3 bases are TGTGCCAGCAGCTTAGGTCCAGGGAAATATAATTCACCCCTCCACTTT. It codes for CASSLGPGKYNSPLHF.